These 19 T cell receptor beta chains were sequenced from one sample in a study of spatial heterogeneity in lung cancer. Each CDR3 protein is one row after TCRdb ran MiXCR on the 5' RACE reads. The table records nearly 2,500 distinct CDR3 sequences, about 1.9% of them present only once. As for time point: sample taken at primary tumor resection. Sequencing was performed on normal lung tissue next to the tumor, taken at surgery. The receptors come from a male donor with early-stage non-small cell lung cancer.

By share of the sample, this clonotype is medium-sized (0.01 to 0.1%). This chain joins TRBV5-1 and TRBJ2-7; TRBD1 is a possible D gene (8 bases). With 5 bases removed from V and 0 bases from J, the gap between germline ends came to 21 bases. The CDR3 covers 17 residues. CDR1 is SGHRS, CDR2 YFSETQ, per germline. CDR3 nucleotides: TGCGCCAGCAGACAGGGGGGGCTGGGGACGGCCTCCTACGAGCAGTACTTC. It translates to CASRQGGLGTASYEQYF.

This clonotype is medium-sized. The chain links TRBV5-1 to TRBJ2-3; D ambiguous. The V gene lost 0 bases and the J gene lost 0 bases, with 8 bases spanning the gap. The CDR3 runs to 15 residues. Germline CDR1 reads SGHRS; CDR2 reads YFSETQ. CDR3 sequence: CASSLEDSSTDTQYF. CDR3 in DNA: TGCGCCAGCAGCTTGGAAGATTCTAGCACAGATACGCAGTATTTT.

There are a few counts of this clonotype. This chain uses TRBV12-3 or TRBV12-4 with TRBJ2-5, with 9 bases identical to TRBD2. The length of the CDR3 is 17 residues. J gave up 4 bases and V 2 bases, and 11 bases lay outside the gene matches. The CDR3 DNA follows: TGTGCCAGCAGTTTAATGGTTAGCGGGGGAGGGGGAGAGACCCAGTACTTC. It translates to CASSLMVSGGGGETQYF.

This clonotype was found many times. The V gene is TRBV27, the J gene TRBJ2-1, with D perhaps matching TRBD1 or TRBD2 (5 bases each). Germline lookup yields CDR1 MNHEY and CDR2 SMNVEV (reference sequence). This CDR3 comprises 13 residues. V lost 4 bases to trimming and J lost 8 bases, with 12 bases between them. The CDR3 loop reads CASSWGPDDEQFF. The CDR3 coding sequence is TGTGCCAGCAGTTGGGGACCCGACGATGAGCAGTTCTTC.

This clonotype showed up many times. The chain has TRBV2 and TRBJ1-1; D not certain. Germline values: CDR1 SNHLY, CDR2 FYNNEI. The CDR3 is made up of 13 amino acids. Deletions cut 2 bases from V and 8 bases from J, with 12 bases between. In DNA, the CDR3 is TGTGCCAGCAGTGAATCAGGACGCCCCGAAGCTTTCTTT. Protein product: CASSESGRPEAFF.

Judged by abundance, this clonotype is medium-sized (0.01 to 0.1%). The gene calls are TRBV15 and TRBJ1-2; D is possibly TRBD1 (5 bases). The CDR3 extends over 16 amino acids. Germline assignment: CDR1 LNHNV and CDR2 YYDKDF (reference sequence). The ends were cut back, 0 bases at V and 8 bases at J, with 19 bases in the middle. CDR3 sequence: CATSRDQGGVDRGYTF. CDR3 nucleotides: TGTGCCACCAGCAGAGATCAGGGCGGAGTCGATCGAGGCTACACCTTC.

This clonotype is judged medium-sized (0.01 to 0.1%). The genes are TRBV24-1 and TRBJ2-1; 8 bases fit TRBD2. Germline V gives CDR1 KGHDR, CDR2 SFDVKD. This CDR3 contains 18 residues. V dropped 3 bases and J dropped 6; count of bases not matched to a gene: 15. DNA of the CDR3: TGTGCCACCAGTGATCTACCGACGGGGGGGCGAGTTGGCAATGAGCAGTTCTTC. It translates to CATSDLPTGGRVGNEQFF.

This clonotype showed up many times. Since a much larger clone is just one base distant, this may be a read error. V usage is TRBV2 and J usage is TRBJ2-1, with D perhaps being TRBD1 or TRBD2 (5 bases each). The germline CDR1 and CDR2 sequences are SNHLY and FYNNEI. V dropped 6 bases and J dropped 5 bases, with 14 bases sitting between them. The CDR3 is 14 amino acids. CDR3 region: CASRQRTYNNEQFF. CDR3 DNA sequence: TGTGCCAGCAGACAGCGGACATACAACAATGAGCAGTTCTTC.

As regards this clonotype: This may be a read error, as it is one base from a much larger clone. The chain employs TRBV11-2 and TRBJ2-5; 8 bases agree with TRBD1. The V gene's germline CDR1 is SGHAT and CDR2 FQNNGV. The CDR3 runs 18 residues. J was trimmed by 4 bases and V by 6 bases; bases with no gene match: 19. CDR3 sequence (DNA): TGTGCCAGCAGTTCCTCTCCGGACCTAGAGCAGGGGGCAGAGACCCAGTACTTC. Encoded protein: CASSSSPDLEQGAETQYF.

This clonotype came up a few times. Sequence at one end of the junction differs from germline and may be a read error. The chain joins TRBV7-1 to TRBJ2-7, with 7 bases fitting TRBD1. TRBV7-1 is an ORF, and what it does is uncertain. CDR3 length equals 15 residues. CDR3 protein: CASSPAGGWDYEQYF. CDR3 bases: TGTGCCAGCAGCCCAGCAGGGGGTTGGGACTACGAGCAGTACTTC.

This clonotype is labeled medium-sized (0.01 to 0.1%). The CDR3 DNA sequence: TGTGCCAGCAGTTTTGTAGCGGGCACAGATACGCAGTATTTT. Its protein is CASSFVAGTDTQYF. The chain employs TRBV28 and TRBJ2-3; perhaps TRBD2 as D (6 bases). The CDR3 extends over 14 amino acids. Trimming stripped 3 bases from V and 1 base from J, with 8 bases between. Looked up from germline, CDR1 is MDHEN and CDR2 is SYDVKM.

This clonotype occurred many times. The CDR3 bases are TGTGCCAGCAGCCGACAAAGCTACGAGCAGTACTTC. Translated: CASSRQSYEQYF. The chain has TRBV7-2 and TRBJ2-7, with D unresolved. The CDR3 covers 12 residues. CDR1 is SGHTA, CDR2 FQGNSA, per germline. V lost 5 bases and J lost 3, with 8 bases in between.

In its sample, this clonotype ranks as medium-sized. This rearrangement joins TRBV7-2 to TRBJ2-5, with D possibly being TRBD1 (5 bases). CDR3 length: 15 residues. Germline loops: CDR1 SGHTA, CDR2 FQGNSA. Trimming removed 0 bases from V and 3 bases from J, with 11 bases in between. CDR3 sequence: CASSLAARGEETQYF. CDR3 nucleotides: TGTGCCAGCAGCTTAGCCGCAAGGGGCGAAGAGACCCAGTACTTC.

This clonotype was counted between two and nine times. A single base separates this from a much larger clone, so it may be a read error. This chain joins TRBV2 and TRBJ2-6; a possible D gene is TRBD1 (5 bases). This CDR3 comprises 15 residues. The germline gives CDR1 SNHLY, CDR2 FYNNEI. This chain's CDR3 is CASSEDSSGANVRTF. The DNA of the CDR3 is TGTGCCAGCAGTGAAGACAGCTCTGGGGCCAACGTCCGGACTTTC.

About this clonotype itself: A much larger clone differs by one base, so this may be a read error. The rearrangement links TRBV6-1 to TRBJ2-2; the match to TRBD1 covers 8 bases. Germline CDR1 reads MNHNS; CDR2 reads SASEGT. This CDR3 has 16 residues. CDR3 nucleotide sequence: TGTACCAGCAGTCGTCCCGGGACAGGTTTCACCGGGGAGCTGTTTTTT. Protein: CTSSRPGTGFTGELFF.

This clonotype was detected many times. This chain uses TRBV15 with TRBJ2-7, with 9 bases that match TRBD1. The V gene's germline CDR1 is LNHNV and CDR2 YYDKDF (reference sequence). This CDR3 contains 13 residues. Unmatched junction bases numbered 1, after V lost 4 bases and J lost 3 bases. The CDR3 here is CATSTDRGYEQYF. CDR3 sequence (DNA): TGTGCCACCAGCACGGACAGGGGCTACGAGCAGTACTTC.

By sample fraction, this clonotype is medium-sized. This rearrangement joins TRBV11-1 to TRBJ1-2, with 9 bases lining up with TRBD1. Trimming cost V 6 bases and J 3 bases; bases outside gene matches: 5. This CDR3 has 14 residues. From germline, CDR1 is SGHAT and CDR2 FQDESV (reference sequence). As DNA, the CDR3 is TGTGCCAGCAGAAGGGGACAGGGCCACTATGGCTACACCTTC. This gives the protein CASRRGQGHYGYTF.

Judged by abundance, this clonotype is medium-sized (0.01 to 0.1%). V usage is TRBV12-3 or TRBV12-4 and J usage is TRBJ1-6, with D maybe TRBD1 (6 bases). The CDR3 spans 14 residues. The germline V and J ends were trimmed by 4 bases and 7 bases, with 11 bases remaining between them. The DNA of the CDR3 is TGTGCCAGCAGTTCCGGGACACCCAATTCACCCCTCCACTTT. It specifies CASSSGTPNSPLHF.

By sample fraction, this clonotype is medium-sized. This rearrangement joins TRBV29-1 to TRBJ2-7; 7 nucleotides line up with TRBD1. The CDR3 contains 12 residues. Trimming at V came to 4 bases and at J to 2 bases, leaving 2 bases not matched to a gene. Germline V gene data show CDR1 as SQVTM and CDR2 as ANQGSEA. The CDR3 region has the DNA TGCAGCGTTGCGGGACAGACCTACGAGCAGTACTTC. Translated: CSVAGQTYEQYF.